This T cell receptor (beta chain) was obtained from a study of CXCR3-negative and CXCR3-positive naive CD8 T cells. Study details: The libraries yielded about 135 million TRB reads, about 1.5 +/- 0.3 million each. Study-level points and caveats: Comparably high diversity was seen in both naive subsets, and much lower diversity in memory CD8+ cells. More hydrophobic TRB CDR3s were found in CXCR3-positive naive cells than in CXCR3-negative naive cells. For naive cells, CXCR3-negative and CXCR3-positive subsets had similar TRBV-TRBJ usage; for memory cells, usage differed. After cryopreservation, expression of CXCR3 was partially reduced, and most assays were run with fresh PBMCs.

A word on this clonotype: Its antigen is unknown.

CDR1 is SGHAT and CDR2 is FQDESV in the germline V gene (reference sequence). The CDR3 is 17 residues long. Libraries were UMI-labeled 5' RACE TRB cDNA. Following a re-call of the 5' RACE reads, TCRdb has one entry per CDR3 protein and lacks DNA. The sample data list about 60,000 distinct CDR3 sequences. Sequenced: naive CXCR3+ CD8+ T cells from blood. The subset denotes: CD45RO-CCR7+CD27+CD95- naive CD8+ T cells expressing CXCR3 (TNR3+). The chain recombines TRBV11-1 with TRBJ2-3; TCRdb's D call, TRBD2, is unchecked because there is no DNA. The TCR was taken from a human donor in good health. Some clones in this sample may be carry-over from other donors' samples. The CDR3 region is CASSSPGTSDSTDTQYF. Combining the CDR3 with reference TRBV11-1 and TRBJ2-3 gives the whole variable domain EAEVAQSPRYKITEKSQAVAFWCDPISGHATLYWYRQILGQGPELLVQFQDESVVDDSQLPKDRFSAERLKGVDSTLKIQPAELGDSAMYLCASSSPGTSDSTDTQYFGPGTRLTVL.